This T cell receptor (beta chain) was recorded in a study of cytomegalovirus exposure and HLA in healthy donors. For the study at large: One earlier analysis, a look at 200 million or so T cells, found some 100 million unique TCR beta sequences. Study results and limitations: The study assumed roughly uniform donor sequencing depth for presence/absence analyses. Later on, analysis showed that most CMV-associated TCR beta chains appeared to be HLA-restricted.

As regards this clone: Its antigen remains unknown.

Trimming took 6 bases from V and 3 from J, leaving 12 bases between them. Germline CDR1 and CDR2: LNHDA and SQIVND (reference sequence). The CDR3 length is 14 residues. PCR primers comprised 60 Vbeta and 13 Jbeta primers. Method: immunoSEQ multiplex PCR; TCRdb's copy keeps in-frame clones and lacks some. The sample shows over 90,000 clones, approximately 66% of them seen only once. V is TRBV19 and J is TRBJ1-5; D not resolved. This clonotype originated in a woman aged 45-60 years in good health and CMV-seronegative. Sample: PBMCs. In DNA form, the CDR3 reads TGTGCCAGTAGGGTCCCACTACTCAATCAGCCCCAGCATTTT. It is translated as CASRVPLLNQPQHF.